This T cell receptor beta chain came from a study of neurological immune-mediated disorders. About the research overall: Multiple sclerosis patients (n of about 35) included approximately 31 with relapsing-remitting and 3 with secondary progressive disease.

Ten or more counts support this clonotype. V was trimmed by 5 bases and J by 5 bases, leaving 9 bases between them. The CDR3 is 13 amino acids. The germline V gene encodes CDR1 KGHDR and CDR2 SFDVKD. TCRdb recomputed calls from the 5' RACE reads with MiXCR, one row per CDR3 protein. The sample has around 69,000 distinct CDR3 sequences, 4.5% seen once; the top ten hold under 7.5%. The sequenced sample was PBMCs. The sequence was collected from a man younger than 40 with multiple sclerosis. J is TRBJ1-5 and V is TRBV24-1; D is undetermined. CDR3 coding DNA: TGTGCCACCAGTGGTGTGAGGGATCAGCCCCAGCATTTT. This sequence encodes CATSGVRDQPQHF.